These 8 T cell receptor beta chains originate from one sample sequenced in a study of PD-1 blockade in classical Hodgkin lymphoma (dated by TCRdb to about 2020). Libraries were built with the immunoSEQ multiplex PCR assay. TCRdb holds this immuneACCESS table with in-frame rearrangements only. Some clones are missing; in checked studies, unresolved V genes explain under half, and the rest has no known cause. Across this sample there are over 85,000 clones, with approximately 94% seen only once. The ten largest clones represent less than 2% of the sample. What the time point label conveys for this sample: cycle 4 day 1 (C4D1), after more than 5 weeks of nivolumab. Every trial patient had relapsed following autologous stem cell transplantation, and prior brentuximab vedotin exposure was what differed among cohorts A, B and C. The sequences come from peripheral blood mononuclear cells (PBMCs), collected before the fourth cycle of nivolumab. These receptors were collected from a human donor with classical Hodgkin lymphoma.

The rearrangement uses TRBV28 and TRBJ2-2, with 10 bases aligning to TRBD1. V shed 3 bases, J shed 3 bases, and the junction held 1 base outside the gene matches. Germline-derived CDR1 and CDR2 are MDHEN and SYDVKM. The CDR3 totals 15 residues. The CDR3 nucleotides are TGTGCCAGCAGTTTGACAGGGGGCCACACCGGGGAGCTGTTTTTT. This sequence encodes CASSLTGGHTGELFF.

This chain connects TRBV27 to TRBJ2-7, with 16 bases fitting TRBD2. From germline, CDR1 is MNHEY and CDR2 SMNVEV (reference sequence). The CDR3 is 19 amino acids. V was pared by 4 bases and J by 6 bases, with 15 bases of the junction left unmatched. The CDR3 region is CASSSGGLAGGSRRGEQYF. CDR3 DNA: TGTGCCAGCAGTTCGGGGGGACTAGCGGGAGGGTCCCGGAGGGGCGAGCAGTACTTC.

This clone appeared a single time. This chain connects TRBV19 to TRBJ2-5; D could derive from TRBD1 or TRBD2 (5 bases each). Trimming took off 1 base at V and 4 bases at J, with 16 bases between the two ends. The V gene's germline CDR1 is LNHDA and CDR2 SQIVND (reference sequence). The CDR3 runs 16 residues. In DNA form, the CDR3 reads TGTGCCAGTAGTATAGTGAGGGGCCGAGAGAGAGAGACCCAGTACTTC. This encodes CASSIVRGRERETQYF.

This clone was seen once. J is TRBJ1-5 and V is TRBV19; D remains unclear. The V end was cut by 4 bases, the J end by 4 bases, with 8 bases between. This CDR3 has 13 amino acids. Germline V gene sequence: CDR1 LNHDA, CDR2 SQIVND (reference sequence). The CDR3 is CASSTQPNQPQHF. DNA for the CDR3: TGTGCCAGTAGTACACAGCCAAATCAGCCCCAGCATTTT.

The chain has TRBV19 and TRBJ1-2, with no clear D. The germline CDR1 and CDR2 sequences are LNHDA and SQIVND (reference sequence). The CDR3 spans 15 residues. Between the trimmed V and J ends, which lost 8 bases and 4 bases, there was a span of 20 bases. The CDR3 DNA sequence: TGTGCCAGTCGGCCCCCCGCTTTCAACTTCTATGGCTACACCTTC. It codes for CASRPPAFNFYGYTF.

Notes on this clone: The same CDR3 arises from other DNA sequences in this sample as well. This chain connects TRBV27 to TRBJ1-1; D is undetermined. Trimming cost V 2 bases and J 0 bases, with 4 bases left between them. Germline V gene sequence: CDR1 MNHEY, CDR2 SMNVEV (reference sequence). This CDR3 comprises 13 residues. The CDR3, as DNA: TGTGCCAGCAGTTTAAAGGTGAACACTGAAGCTTTCTTT. It encodes CASSLKVNTEAFF.

This chain connects TRBV29-1 to TRBJ2-7, with 8 bases matching TRBD1. The V gene end was trimmed by 7 bases and the J gene end by 4 bases; junction bases not matched to a gene: 9. CDR1 and CDR2 (germline): SQVTM, ANQGSEA. The CDR3 is 13 amino acids. This chain's CDR3 is CSARQGAKYEQYF. CDR3 bases: TGCAGCGCGAGGCAGGGGGCAAAGTACGAGCAGTACTTC.

This clone was counted a single time. V usage is TRBV27 and J usage is TRBJ2-3; 7 nucleotides agree with TRBD1. Germline CDR1 is MNHEY and CDR2 is SMNVEV (reference sequence). With 6 bases clipped from V and 2 bases from J, the junction kept 17 bases outside the gene matches. CDR3 size: 18 residues. The CDR3 reads CASRRQGGVFWATDTQYF. The CDR3 DNA sequence: TGTGCCAGCAGACGACAGGGTGGGGTCTTCTGGGCCACAGATACGCAGTATTTT.